Shown below are 16 T cell receptor beta chains from a single sample sequenced in a study of CD8 T cells in Susac syndrome. Reverse transcription of 0.5 to 1 ug RNA was performed with random hexamers. TCRdb itself ran the immunoSEQ multiplex PCR reads through MiXCR, one entry per CDR3 protein. The table lists a few hundred thousand distinct CDR3 sequences, around 85% of them singletons, with 0.21% in the top ten. Sequencing was performed on CD8+ T cells from PBMCs. These receptors all come from a human donor with multiple sclerosis.

The rearrangement links TRBV28 to TRBJ1-1, with D possibly being TRBD1 (6 bases). The CDR3 covers 17 residues. V lost 7 bases and J 0 bases, leaving 21 bases between the germline ends. The V gene's germline CDR1 is MDHEN and CDR2 SYDVKM. In DNA form, the CDR3 reads TGTGCCAGCATGCCGATAGGGGGACAATCTCTGAACACTGAAGCTTTCTTT. Residues: CASMPIGGQSLNTEAFF.

The chain recombines TRBV6-2 or TRBV6-3 with TRBJ2-6, with D possibly called TRBD1 or TRBD2 (5 bases each). The CDR3 covers 15 residues. Germline CDR1 reads MNHEY; CDR2 reads SVGEGT. V lost 0 bases and J lost 4, with 7 bases in between. CDR3 residues: CASSYSGDGANVLTF. CDR3 DNA: TGTGCCAGCAGTTACTCAGGGGACGGGGCCAACGTCCTGACTTTC.

The chain is built from TRBV3-1 and TRBJ2-7; no clear D gene. Trimming cost V 4 bases and J 0 bases, with 10 bases left between them. Per the germline V gene, CDR1 is LGHDT and CDR2 is YNNKEL (reference sequence). CDR3 length equals 14 residues. CDR3 sequence: CASSLLPLSYEQYF. The CDR3 bases are TGTGCCAGCAGCCTACTCCCCCTCTCCTACGAGCAGTACTTC.

The V call is TRBV20-1, the J call TRBJ2-3; maybe TRBD2 (5 bases). This CDR3 comprises 13 residues. The V end was cut by 4 bases, the J end by 5 bases, with 13 bases between. Looked up from germline, CDR1 is DFQATT and CDR2 is SNEGSKA (reference sequence). The CDR3: CSAKYGKGDTQYF. The CDR3 DNA reads as TGCAGTGCTAAGTACGGGAAAGGAGATACGCAGTATTTT.

This chain connects TRBV29-1 to TRBJ1-1, with a possible D match to TRBD1 (6 bases). Germline CDR1 and CDR2: SQVTM and ANQGSEA. Between the trimmed V and J ends, which lost 4 bases and 8 bases, there was a span of 11 bases. The CDR3 sequence is 11 residues long. CDR3 sequence reads: CSVGSGVEAFF. The CDR3 region has the DNA TGCAGCGTTGGGTCAGGGGTGGAAGCTTTCTTT.

The V and J genes are TRBV6-2 or TRBV6-3 and TRBJ2-7; D gene unclear. Germline loops: CDR1 MNHEY, CDR2 SVGEGT. The CDR3 is 14 amino acids. V lost 4 bases, J lost 3 bases, and 13 bases lay in between. The chain's CDR3 is CASSWALAGYEQYF. CDR3 nucleotides: TGTGCCAGCAGTTGGGCGCTGGCCGGCTACGAGCAGTACTTC.

The rearrangement joins TRBV3-1 to TRBJ2-3; maybe TRBD1 (6 bases). Trimming removed 1 base at V and 0 bases at J, with 17 bases between. This CDR3 contains 18 residues. CDR1 is LGHDT and CDR2 is YNNKEL in the germline V gene (reference sequence). The chain's CDR3 is CASSQGAHRAPSTDTQYF. The CDR3 DNA is TGTGCCAGCAGCCAAGGGGCCCACAGGGCCCCTAGCACAGATACGCAGTATTTT.

V and J are TRBV27 and TRBJ2-7; tentatively, D is TRBD1 (6 bases). Trimming took 5 bases from V and 3 from J, leaving 17 bases between them. Germline CDR1 is MNHEY and CDR2 is SMNVEV (reference sequence). This CDR3 region has 15 residues. CDR3 nucleotide sequence: TGTGCCAGCAGTCTCGATTCGGGACAAAACTACGAGCAGTACTTC. Translation: CASSLDSGQNYEQYF.

The gene calls are TRBV4-2 and TRBJ2-1; tentatively, D is TRBD2 (6 bases). The CDR3 runs to 16 residues. V was shortened by 4 bases and J by 4 bases, with 17 bases between the two germline ends. In germline, CDR1 is LGHNA, CDR2 YNFKEQ. The CDR3 loop reads CASSPTIAVGYNEQFF. The CDR3 nucleotides read TGTGCCAGCAGCCCGACTATAGCGGTAGGGTACAATGAGCAGTTCTTC.

The chain's CDR3 is CASSQSHEQYF. In nucleotides, the CDR3 is TGTGCCAGCAGCCAATCCCACGAGCAGTACTTC. The V and J genes are TRBV16 and TRBJ2-7; unclear D gene. V lost 0 bases to trimming and J lost 5 bases, with 2 bases between them. CDR3 size: 11 residues. CDR1 KGHSY and CDR2 FQNENV come from the germline V gene.

As to this clonotype: One end of the junction fails to match germline, which may point to a read error. V is TRBV24-1 and J is TRBJ2-7, with 7 bases aligning to TRBD1. The length of the CDR3 is 16 residues. CDR1 and CDR2 from the germline V gene are KGHDR and SFDVKD. In DNA, the CDR3 is TGTGCCACCAGTGAGGGCCGGGACAGTTCCTCCCACGAGCAGTACTTC. As protein: CATSEGRDSSSHEQYF.

In its sample, this clonotype was seen once. The chain joins TRBV19 to TRBJ1-2, with a tentative D call TRBD1 (5 bases). CDR1 is LNHDA and CDR2 is SQIVND in the germline V gene (reference sequence). Trimming took 8 bases from V and 8 from J, leaving 21 bases between them. CDR3 length: 14 amino acids. The CDR3: CASGTIGAPRGYTF. In DNA, the CDR3 is TGTGCCAGTGGGACGATCGGGGCCCCTAGGGGCTACACCTTC.

The chain links TRBV7-9 to TRBJ2-5; maybe TRBD2 (6 bases). Trimming shortened V by 0 bases and J by 5 bases, and 13 bases separated the two germline ends. The CDR3 sequence is 15 residues long. From germline, CDR1 is SEHNR and CDR2 FQNEAQ (reference sequence). The CDR3 here is CASSLAGGGLETQYF. CDR3 DNA: TGTGCCAGCAGCTTAGCGGGAGGAGGCCTGGAGACCCAGTACTTC. Variable domain in full (rest from reference TRBV7-9 and TRBJ2-5): DTGVSQNPRHKITKRGQNVTFRCDPISEHNRLYWYRQTLGQGPEFLTYFQNEAQLEKSRLLSDRFSAERPKGSFSTLEIQRTEQGDSAMYLCASSLAGGGLETQYFGPGTRLLVL.

The chain carries TRBV6-6 and TRBJ2-5; 7 bases fit TRBD2. CDR3 size: 14 residues. CDR1 and CDR2 from the germline V gene are MNHNY and SVGAGI (reference sequence). Germline trimming cut 2 bases from V and 4 bases from J; bases unmatched to any gene: 4. CDR3 loop: CASSYGGEGETQYF. The CDR3 DNA sequence: TGTGCCAGCAGTTACGGTGGGGAGGGAGAGACCCAGTACTTC.

The chain recombines TRBV4-3 with TRBJ2-2, with a weak D call TRBD2 (6 bases). Germline V gene lookup returns CDR1 LGHNA and CDR2 YSLEER. V lost 1 base and J 1 base, leaving 10 bases between the germline ends. The length of the CDR3 is 16 residues. CDR3 coding DNA: TGCGCCAGCAGCCAAGGGAGCGGGTGGAACACCGGGGAGCTGTTTTTT. Translation: CASSQGSGWNTGELFF.

The rearrangement uses TRBV3-1 and TRBJ2-7, with 10 bases lining up with TRBD1. This CDR3 comprises 15 residues. Trimming at V came to 4 bases and at J to 4 bases, leaving 7 bases not matched to a gene. Germline V lookup: CDR1 LGHDT, CDR2 YNNKEL (reference sequence). The CDR3 sequence: CASSPGRDRGYEQYF. CDR3 nucleotide sequence: TGTGCCAGCAGCCCGGGTCGGGACAGGGGTTACGAGCAGTACTTC.